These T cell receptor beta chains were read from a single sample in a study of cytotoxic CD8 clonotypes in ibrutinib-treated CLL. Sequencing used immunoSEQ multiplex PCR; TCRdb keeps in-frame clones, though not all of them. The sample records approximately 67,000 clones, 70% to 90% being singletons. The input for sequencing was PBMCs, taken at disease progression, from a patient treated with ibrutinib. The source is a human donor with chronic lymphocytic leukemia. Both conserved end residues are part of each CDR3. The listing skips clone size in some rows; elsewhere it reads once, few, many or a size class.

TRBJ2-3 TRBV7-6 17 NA CASSLAASGGITDTQYF
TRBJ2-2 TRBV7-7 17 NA CASSPLAGGPRTGELFF
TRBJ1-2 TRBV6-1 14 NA CASSERRDSYGYTF
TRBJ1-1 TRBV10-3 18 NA CAINRTGGPGRFVTEAFF
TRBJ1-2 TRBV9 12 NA CASSFGGIGYTF
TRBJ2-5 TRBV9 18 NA CASSVATSGGLIQETQYF
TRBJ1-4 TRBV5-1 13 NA CASSAPGIEKLFF
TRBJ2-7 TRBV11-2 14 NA CASSLDRGFYEQYF
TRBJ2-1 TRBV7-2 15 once CASSSGTSGLNEQFF
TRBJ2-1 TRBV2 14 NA CASKRGSSYNEQFF
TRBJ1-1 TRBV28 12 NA CASSLPGDGAFF
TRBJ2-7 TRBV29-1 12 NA CSVGTGVYEQYF
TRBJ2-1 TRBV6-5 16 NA CASSYLGVQTYNEQFF